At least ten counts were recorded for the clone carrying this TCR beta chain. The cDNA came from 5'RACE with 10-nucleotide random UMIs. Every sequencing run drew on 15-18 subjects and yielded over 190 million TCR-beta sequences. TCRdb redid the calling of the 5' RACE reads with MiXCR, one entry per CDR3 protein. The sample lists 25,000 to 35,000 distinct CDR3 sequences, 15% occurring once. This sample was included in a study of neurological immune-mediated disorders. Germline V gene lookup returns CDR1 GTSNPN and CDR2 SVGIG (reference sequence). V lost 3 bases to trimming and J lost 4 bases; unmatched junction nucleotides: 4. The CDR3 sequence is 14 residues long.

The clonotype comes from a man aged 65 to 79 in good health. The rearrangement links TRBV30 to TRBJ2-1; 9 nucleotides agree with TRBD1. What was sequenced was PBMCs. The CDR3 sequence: CAWSGTGSYNEQFF. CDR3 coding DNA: TGTGCCTGGAGCGGGACAGGGTCTTACAATGAGCAGTTCTTC.